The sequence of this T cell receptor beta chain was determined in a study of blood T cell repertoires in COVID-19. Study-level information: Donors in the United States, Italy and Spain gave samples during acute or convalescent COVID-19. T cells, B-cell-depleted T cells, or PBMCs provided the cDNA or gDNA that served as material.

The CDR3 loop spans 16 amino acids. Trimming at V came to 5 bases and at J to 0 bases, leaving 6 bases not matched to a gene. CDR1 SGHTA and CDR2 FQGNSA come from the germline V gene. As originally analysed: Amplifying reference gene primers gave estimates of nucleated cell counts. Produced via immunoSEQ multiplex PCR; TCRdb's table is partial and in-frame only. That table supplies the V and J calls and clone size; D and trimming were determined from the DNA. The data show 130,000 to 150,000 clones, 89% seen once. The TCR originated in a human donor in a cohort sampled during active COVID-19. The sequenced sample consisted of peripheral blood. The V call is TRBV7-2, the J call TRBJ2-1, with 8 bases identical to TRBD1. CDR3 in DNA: TGTGCCAGCAGCCGGCGGACAGGGAGCTCCTACAATGAGCAGTTCTTC. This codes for CASSRRTGSSYNEQFF. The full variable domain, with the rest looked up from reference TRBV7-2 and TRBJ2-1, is GAGVSQSPSNKVTEKGKDVELRCDPISGHTALYWYRQSLGQGLEFLIYFQGNSAPDKSGLPSDRFSAERTGGSVSTLTIQRTQQEDSAVYLCASSRRTGSSYNEQFFGPGTRLTVL.